These T cell receptor beta chains were read from a single sample in a study of blood T cells in healthy people across ages. TCRdb processed the 5' RACE reads anew with MiXCR; each CDR3 protein has one entry. In the table there are about 970,000 distinct CDR3 sequences, roughly 51% of which are singletons. Sequencing was carried out using blood. These receptors were collected from a woman aged 55-70 years in good health. Each CDR3 is given without its conserved first and last residue.

v_call: TRBV7-9; j_call: TRBJ2-3; cdr3_aa: ASSPHRITSTDTQY
v_call: TRBV20-1; j_call: NA; cdr3_aa: SARDLRLLTIEQY
v_call: TRBV7-2; j_call: TRBJ1-1; cdr3_aa: ASSLLGETEAF
v_call: TRBV10-3; j_call: TRBJ2-7; cdr3_aa: ATADRDYEQY
v_call: TRBV28; j_call: TRBJ2-7; cdr3_aa: ASRRPLYEQY
v_call: TRBV21-1; j_call: TRBJ1-2; cdr3_aa: ASQLEGYT
v_call: TRBV9; j_call: TRBJ2-1; cdr3_aa: ASSVDLGAYNEQF
v_call: TRBV10-2; j_call: TRBJ1-6; cdr3_aa: ASSESGRALH
v_call: TRBV12-3/TRBV12-4; j_call: TRBJ2-2; cdr3_aa: ASSLGTGIGELF
v_call: TRBV20-1; j_call: TRBJ1-2; cdr3_aa: SARDVVVNYGYT
v_call: TRBV28; j_call: TRBJ1-6; cdr3_aa: VSSLGTAGNNSPLH
v_call: TRBV7-9; j_call: TRBJ2-3; cdr3_aa: ASSSGEIRTDTQY
v_call: TRBV27; j_call: TRBJ2-6; cdr3_aa: ASSLSQWKGQGDSGANVLT